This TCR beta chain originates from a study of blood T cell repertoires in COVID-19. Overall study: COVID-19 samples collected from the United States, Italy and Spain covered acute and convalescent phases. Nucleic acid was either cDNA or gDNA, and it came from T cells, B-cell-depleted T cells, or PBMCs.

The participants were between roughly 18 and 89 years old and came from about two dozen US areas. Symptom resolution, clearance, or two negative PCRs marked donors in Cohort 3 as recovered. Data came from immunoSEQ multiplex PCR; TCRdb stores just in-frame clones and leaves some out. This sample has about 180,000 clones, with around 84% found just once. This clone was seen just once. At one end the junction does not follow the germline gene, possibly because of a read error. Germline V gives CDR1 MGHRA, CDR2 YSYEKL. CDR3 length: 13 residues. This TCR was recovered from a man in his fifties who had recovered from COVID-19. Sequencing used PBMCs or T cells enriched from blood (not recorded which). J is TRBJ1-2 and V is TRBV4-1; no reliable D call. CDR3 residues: CASRQESDYGYTF. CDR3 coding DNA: TGCGCCAGCAGACAAGAATCGGACTATGGCTACACCTTC.